The 11 T cell receptor beta chains listed next were all sequenced from one sample in a study of blood T cell repertoires in COVID-19. Data came from immunoSEQ multiplex PCR; TCRdb stores just in-frame clones and leaves some out. Among 81,000 or so clones listed, around 88% were seen once. The specimen was peripheral blood. Every receptor here comes from a man in his fifties or sixties with active COVID-19.

The chain is built from TRBV28 and TRBJ1-2; 10 bases are shared with TRBD1. Germline lookup yields CDR1 MDHEN and CDR2 SYDVKM. This CDR3 has 15 residues. J was trimmed by 3 bases and V by 5 bases; bases with no gene match: 6. CDR3 DNA sequence: TGTGCCAGCAGTCCCCGGACAGGGGGTTACTATGGCTACACCTTC. Translated: CASSPRTGGYYGYTF.

By frequency in the sample, this clone is medium-sized. The chain joins TRBV28 to TRBJ1-6; possibly TRBD1 for D (5 bases). In germline, CDR1 is MDHEN, CDR2 SYDVKM. Trimming stripped 6 bases from V and 7 bases from J, with 19 bases between. The CDR3 runs to 16 residues. CDR3 nucleotides: TGTGCCAGCAGCCTACCTATGACAGCTGGAAATTCACCCCTCCACTTT. This sequence encodes CASSLPMTAGNSPLHF.

For the CDR3, the DNA is TGTGCCAGCAGTAGGACTAGCGGGAGGGCCGACGAGCAGTACTTC. Its translation is CASSRTSGRADEQYF. The J gene is TRBJ2-7, the V gene TRBV6-4, with 15 bases matching TRBD2. The junction had 4 bases not matched to a gene; V was cut back by 5 bases and J by 5 bases. CDR3 size: 15 residues. Germline assignment: CDR1 MRHNA and CDR2 SNTAGT.

The chain links TRBV6-1 to TRBJ1-4; D may be TRBD1 (5 bases). The CDR3 contains 18 residues. Germline loops: CDR1 MNHNS, CDR2 SASEGT. Trimming left V 4 bases short and J 6 bases short, with 24 bases between. As DNA, the CDR3 is TGTGCCAGCAGTGGAGAACGGGGGGACCTTTTCGGAGATGAAAAACTGTTTTTT. Encoded protein: CASSGERGDLFGDEKLFF.

The chain carries TRBV24-1 and TRBJ2-3; 10 bases line up with TRBD2. The CDR3 runs 18 residues. Looked up from germline, CDR1 is KGHDR and CDR2 is SFDVKD. Trimming cost V 1 base and J 3 bases; bases outside gene matches: 9. CDR3 amino acids: CATSDFEGLAGETDTQYF. The CDR3 bases are TGTGCCACCAGTGATTTTGAAGGGCTAGCGGGAGAGACAGATACGCAGTATTTT.

The chain is built from TRBV27 and TRBJ2-7; tentative D call: TRBD1 (6 bases). Germline loops: CDR1 MNHEY, CDR2 SMNVEV (reference sequence). This CDR3 comprises 15 residues. The germline V and J ends were trimmed by 3 bases and 2 bases, with 14 bases remaining between them. The CDR3 sequence: CASSLFQGFTYEQYF. CDR3 bases: TGTGCCAGCAGTTTGTTTCAGGGGTTCACCTACGAGCAGTACTTC.

This rearrangement joins TRBV6-2 or TRBV6-3 to TRBJ2-5, with 8 bases aligning to TRBD1. Germline V gene lookup returns CDR1 MNHEY and CDR2 SVGEGT. V lost 2 bases to trimming and J lost 2 bases; unmatched junction nucleotides: 7. This CDR3 is built from 16 residues. As DNA, the CDR3 is TGTGCCAGCAGTTACGTGGGCGGGACAGGACAAGAGACCCAGTACTTC. Residues: CASSYVGGTGQETQYF.

The chain employs TRBV4-3 and TRBJ1-2, with D perhaps matching TRBD1 (5 bases). Looked up from germline, CDR1 is LGHNA and CDR2 is YSLEER. CDR3 length: 15 amino acids. V was shortened by 3 bases and J by 3 bases, with 14 bases between the two germline ends. The CDR3 nucleotides read TGCGCCAGCAGCCAGGCGGTCGGGGGGTACTATGGCTACACCTTC. Translating gives CASSQAVGGYYGYTF.

The chain is built from TRBV9 and TRBJ1-4; no reliable D call. The V and J ends lost 0 bases and 4 bases respectively, with 7 bases between them. Germline CDR1 is SGDLS and CDR2 is YYNGEE. The CDR3 covers 14 residues. The CDR3 reads CASSVAPVNEKLFF. CDR3 DNA: TGTGCCAGCAGCGTAGCCCCAGTTAATGAAAAACTGTTTTTT.

The V and J genes are TRBV28 and TRBJ1-2; D ambiguous. The CDR3 sequence is 12 residues long. Per the germline V gene, CDR1 is MDHEN and CDR2 is SYDVKM. The V and J ends lost 6 bases and 7 bases respectively, with 12 bases between them. DNA for the CDR3: TGTGCCAGCAGATTACGCGACTCTGGCTACACCTTC. Its protein product is CASRLRDSGYTF.

CDR3 residues: CASSQDYGAVQETQYF. The CDR3 nucleotides read TGTGCCAGCAGCCAAGATTATGGAGCGGTTCAAGAGACCCAGTACTTC. The V gene is TRBV3-1 (or the pseudogene TRBV3-2), the J gene TRBJ2-5; possibly TRBD2 for D (5 bases). The germline V gene has CDR1 LGHDT and CDR2 YNNKEL (reference sequence). The germline V and J ends were trimmed by 0 bases and 2 bases, with 13 bases remaining between them. This CDR3 region has 16 residues.